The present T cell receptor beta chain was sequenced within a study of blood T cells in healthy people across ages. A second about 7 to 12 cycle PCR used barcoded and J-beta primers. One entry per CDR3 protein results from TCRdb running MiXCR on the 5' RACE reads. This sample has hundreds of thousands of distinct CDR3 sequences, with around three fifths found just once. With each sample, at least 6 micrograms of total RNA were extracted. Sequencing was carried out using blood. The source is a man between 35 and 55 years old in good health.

The CDR3 loop reads CSEAGAQETQYF. CDR3 in DNA: TGTTCGGAGGCGGGGGCCCAAGAGACCCAGTACTTC. The V and J genes are TRBV7-9 and TRBJ2-5; a possible D gene is TRBD2 (7 bases). Germline V lookup: CDR1 SEHNR, CDR2 FQNEAQ (reference sequence). The CDR3 contains 12 residues.